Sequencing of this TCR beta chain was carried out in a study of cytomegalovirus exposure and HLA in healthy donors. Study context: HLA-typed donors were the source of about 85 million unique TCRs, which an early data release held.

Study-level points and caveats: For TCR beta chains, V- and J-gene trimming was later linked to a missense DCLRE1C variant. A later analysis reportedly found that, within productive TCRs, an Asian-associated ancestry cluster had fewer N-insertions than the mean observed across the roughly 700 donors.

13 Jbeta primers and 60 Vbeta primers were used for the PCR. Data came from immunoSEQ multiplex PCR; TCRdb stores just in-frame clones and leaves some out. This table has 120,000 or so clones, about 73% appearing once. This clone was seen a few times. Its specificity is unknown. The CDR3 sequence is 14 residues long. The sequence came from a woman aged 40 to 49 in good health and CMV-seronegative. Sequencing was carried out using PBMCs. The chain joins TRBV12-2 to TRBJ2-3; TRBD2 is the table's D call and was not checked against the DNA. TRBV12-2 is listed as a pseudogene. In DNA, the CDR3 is TGTGCAAGTCGCTTAGCGGGAGGTCAGGATACGCAGTATTTT. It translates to CASRLAGGQDTQYF.